Presented here are 2 T cell receptor beta chains from one specimen sequenced in a study of T cell clusters in autoimmune cytopenias. TRB rearrangements were amplified by touch-down multiplex PCR with mixed TRB-A/B primers. TCRdb reprocessed the multiplex PCR reads and keeps a single row for each CDR3 protein, giving no DNA. The sample table includes about 8,400 distinct CDR3 sequences. Some 39,000 genome equivalents of blood DNA were amplified for TRB. Material: peripheral blood. The receptor source for this set is a human donor with an autoimmune cytopenia or autoimmune hepatitis (not recorded which).

The CDR3 protein is CASSQMGGVDTQYF. The chain carries TRBV14 and TRBJ2-3; checking the TCRdb D call of TRBD1 is not possible without DNA. The CDR3 spans 14 residues. Germline V gives CDR1 SGHDN, CDR2 FVKESK.

The J gene is TRBJ1-1, the V gene TRBV7-9; TCRdb names TRBD1, which stays unverified in the absence of DNA. The CDR3 spans 17 residues. Germline CDR1 and CDR2: SEHNR and FQNEAQ (reference sequence). The CDR3 spells CASSAGQGNIMNTEAFF. The whole variable domain, remainder taken from reference TRBV7-9 and TRBJ1-1, is DTGVSQNPRHKITKRGQNVTFRCDPISEHNRLYWYRQTLGQGPEFLTYFQNEAQLEKSRLLSDRFSAERPKGSFSTLEIQRTEQGDSAMYLCASSAGQGNIMNTEAFFGQGTRLTVV.